This T cell receptor (beta chain) was sequenced during a study of cytotoxic CD8 clonotypes in ibrutinib-treated CLL. Study summary: Among patients, around 24 responded partially and 2 completely; around 15 then stayed remitted and some 12 progressed after median about six years. Sample averages reached 255,043 productive templates and over 85,000 productive rearrangements.

Investigators sourced about 2 micrograms of genomic DNA from cryopreserved PBMCs for TCR beta libraries. The CDR3 contains 15 residues. Deletions cut 8 bases from V and 13 bases from J, with 26 bases between. CDR1 is MNHNS, CDR2 SASEGT, per germline. TCRdb keeps only in-frame clones here, not all; method: immunoSEQ multiplex PCR. The sample contains over 200,000 clones, over 65% of which appear only once. Whole-study results and caveats: While tracking circulating CD8+ T-cell counts, baseline clonality exceeded that of age-matched healthy donors.

With regard to this clone: The antigen is not known.

Sequences were derived from PBMCs, sampled after 12 months of ibrutinib treatment. The chain recombines TRBV6-1 with TRBJ1-4, with D perhaps matching TRBD1 (6 bases). This clonotype was obtained from a human donor with chronic lymphocytic leukemia. DNA for the CDR3: TGTGCCAGCCGAGGGGCCACAGGGAGCCGGGGAGGACTGTTTTTT. Translation: CASRGATGSRGGLFF.